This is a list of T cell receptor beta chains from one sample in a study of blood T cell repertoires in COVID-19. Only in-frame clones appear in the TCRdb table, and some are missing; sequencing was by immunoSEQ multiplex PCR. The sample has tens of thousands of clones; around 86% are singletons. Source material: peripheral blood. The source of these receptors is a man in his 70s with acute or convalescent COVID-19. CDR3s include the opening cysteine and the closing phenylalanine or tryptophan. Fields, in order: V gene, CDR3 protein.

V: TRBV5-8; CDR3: CASSLDRSNEKLFF
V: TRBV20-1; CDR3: CSASLGADEAFF
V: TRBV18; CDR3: CASSGNRGYEQYF
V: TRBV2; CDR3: CASSEAQRGFYEQYF
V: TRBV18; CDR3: CASSPPGKLAGVADIQYF
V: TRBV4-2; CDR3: CASSQDPTGGAGNTIYF
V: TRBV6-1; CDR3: CASSEEGTGNYGYTF
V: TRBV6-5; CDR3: CASSTQGGNQPQHF
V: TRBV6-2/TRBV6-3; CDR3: CASSYPSGDVNTGELFF
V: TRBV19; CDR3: CATGPGVSYNEQFF
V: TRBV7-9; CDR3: CASSLERGSGNTIYF
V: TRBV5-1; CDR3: CASSLVSGLGANVLTF
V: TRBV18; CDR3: CASSAQGVPSYEQYF
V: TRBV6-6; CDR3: CASSSQGVGSPLHF
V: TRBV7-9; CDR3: CASSLNNPESNYGYTF
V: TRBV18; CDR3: CASSLLQGTNQPQHF
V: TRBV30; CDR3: CAWSALLGQTNTEAFF
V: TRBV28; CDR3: CASSLSLAGLQFF
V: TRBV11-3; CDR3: CASSLDRGGIRSPGQETQYF
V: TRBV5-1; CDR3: CASSLQGDEKLFF
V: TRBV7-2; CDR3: CASSLDPGGGGYTF
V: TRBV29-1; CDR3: CSVGGGAGQPQHF
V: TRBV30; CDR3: CAWTLGGGPQETQYF
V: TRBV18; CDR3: CASRTSAYNEQFF
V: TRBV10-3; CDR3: CAISGQGEGQPQHF
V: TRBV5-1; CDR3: CASSPAAAQGNEKLFF
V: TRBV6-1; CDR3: CASSEATQMNTEAFF
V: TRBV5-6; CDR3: CASSQGLHSPLHF
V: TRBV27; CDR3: CASSFLAGRGSDTQYF
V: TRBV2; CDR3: CASRTGGGPWTEAFF
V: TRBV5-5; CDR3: CASSLGSGTGRGTGELFF
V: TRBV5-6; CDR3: CASSLRGYNSPLHF
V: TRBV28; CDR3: CASRGLAGIQETQYF
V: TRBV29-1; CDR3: CSVVGISLQAFF
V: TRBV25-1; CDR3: CASSDSQGNTIYF
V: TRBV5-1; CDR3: CASSLAVNTEAFF
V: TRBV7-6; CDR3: CASSLDRPSAGNTIYF
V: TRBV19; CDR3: CASSSLKAGFPETQYF
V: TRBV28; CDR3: CASKGIGTGVRGWLFF
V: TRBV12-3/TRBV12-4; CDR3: CASSFGRAQEQYF
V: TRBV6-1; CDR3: CASSEGLLGAFF